A single sample gave rise to the 17 T cell receptor beta chains below, sequenced in a study of PD-1 blockade in classical Hodgkin lymphoma. All patients relapsed after autologous stem cell transplantation, and brentuximab vedotin exposure varied. This table comes from immunoSEQ multiplex PCR, and its TCRdb copy is limited to in-frame clones, with some not included. The sample holds some 100,000 clones; 80% to 95% are singletons and the top ten take less than 3.5%. Sequencing was performed on peripheral blood mononuclear cells (PBMCs), taken at baseline. These receptor sequences come from a human donor with classical Hodgkin lymphoma.

This chain links TRBV7-8 with TRBJ2-7; D remains ambiguous. The V end was cut by 2 bases, the J end by 4 bases, with 3 bases between. This CDR3 contains 11 residues. Per germline, CDR1 SGHVS and CDR2 FQNEAQ. The CDR3 loop is CASSLSYEQYF. In DNA, the CDR3 is TGTGCCAGCAGCTTATCTTACGAGCAGTACTTC. Using reference TRBV7-8 and TRBJ2-7 for the parts outside the CDR3, the full variable domain is GAGVSQSPRYKVAKRGQDVALRCDPISGHVSLFWYQQALGQGPEFLTYFQNEAQLDKSGLPSDRFFAERPEGSVSTLKIQRTQQEDSAVYLCASSLSYEQYFGPGTRLTVT.

The rearrangement links TRBV7-3 to TRBJ2-3, with a possible D match to TRBD2 (7 bases). Germline values: CDR1 SGHTA, CDR2 FQGTGA. The CDR3 totals 14 residues. The germline V and J ends were trimmed by 5 bases and 0 bases, with 9 bases remaining between them. The DNA of the CDR3 is TGTGCCAGCAGCCCGGGGGGCAGCACAGATACGCAGTATTTT. This sequence encodes CASSPGGSTDTQYF. The full variable domain, rest sourced from reference TRBV7-3 and TRBJ2-3, is GAGVSQTPSNKVTEKGKYVELRCDPISGHTALYWYRQSLGQGPEFLIYFQGTGAADDSGLPNDRFFAVRPEGSVSTLKIQRTERGDSAVYLCASSPGGSTDTQYFGPGTRLTVL.

CDR3 sequence (DNA): TGCAGCGTTGAAGGGGGGGCGGGGTCCACAGATACGCAGTATTTT. Translating it yields CSVEGGAGSTDTQYF. This chain uses TRBV29-1 with TRBJ2-3; D could derive from TRBD1 or TRBD2 (6 bases each). This CDR3 is built from 15 residues. Trimming stripped 1 base from V and 2 bases from J, with 13 bases between. From germline, CDR1 is SQVTM and CDR2 ANQGSEA.

The chain employs TRBV7-9 and TRBJ2-3; no definite D call. Germline V CDR1 and CDR2: SEHNR, FQNEAQ (reference sequence). The CDR3 consists of 16 residues. V gave up 6 bases and J gave up 0 bases, with 16 bases separating them. The CDR3 nucleotides are TGTGCCAGCAGTTTAATTGGGGTAACTAGCACAGATACGCAGTATTTT. As protein: CASSLIGVTSTDTQYF.

The V and J genes are TRBV4-1 and TRBJ2-7, with D tentatively TRBD1 (6 bases). The CDR3 is 12 amino acids. Germline lookup yields CDR1 MGHRA and CDR2 YSYEKL. The V end was cut by 1 base, the J end by 8 bases, with 9 bases between. The CDR3 nucleotides are TGCGCCAGCAGCCAAGCACAGGGAAAGCAGTACTTC. It codes for CASSQAQGKQYF.

V usage is TRBV5-6 and J usage is TRBJ2-1; the match to TRBD2 covers 8 bases. J gave up 8 bases and V 2 bases, and 6 bases lay outside the gene matches. Germline V gives CDR1 SGHDT, CDR2 YYEEEE. This CDR3 region has 14 residues. The CDR3 region has the DNA TGTGCCAGCAGCTTATACGGGAGGGGCGATGAGCAGTTCTTC. Protein: CASSLYGRGDEQFF.

The V and J genes are TRBV4-1 and TRBJ2-1; D is ambiguous. In germline, CDR1 is MGHRA, CDR2 YSYEKL. CDR3 length: 15 residues. Trimming removed 1 base from V and 8 bases from J, with 15 bases in between. The CDR3 bases are TGCGCCAGCAGCCAAGCTTTCCGATCTTGGGATGAGCAGTTCTTC. Protein product: CASSQAFRSWDEQFF.

The rearrangement uses TRBV19 and TRBJ2-5; 9 bases fit TRBD2. The germline gives CDR1 LNHDA, CDR2 SQIVND (reference sequence). This CDR3 comprises 15 residues. V was clipped by 4 bases and J by 2 bases; unmatched bases: 5. As DNA, the CDR3 is TGTGCCAGTAGTAGGGGACTAGCCTTACAAGAGACCCAGTACTTC. Protein sequence: CASSRGLALQETQYF.

The rearrangement links TRBV7-9 to TRBJ1-3; 7 nucleotides line up with TRBD1. Trimming took 1 base from V and 1 from J; bases not matched to a gene: 10. Germline values: CDR1 SEHNR, CDR2 FQNEAQ (reference sequence). The CDR3 is made up of 18 amino acids. The CDR3 is CASSLDGTAGFSGNTIYF. In DNA, the CDR3 is TGTGCCAGCAGCTTAGATGGGACAGCCGGATTTTCTGGAAACACCATATATTTT.

This clone was seen only a few times. The chain uses TRBV7-6 and TRBJ2-3; the D call may be TRBD1 or TRBD2 (5 bases each). Trimming left V 0 bases short and J 0 bases short, with 10 bases between. Germline assignment: CDR1 SGHVS and CDR2 FNYEAQ. The CDR3 is made up of 16 amino acids. The CDR3 nucleotides read TGTGCCAGCAGCTTAGCCGCCGGGGCCAGCACAGATACGCAGTATTTT. This gives the protein CASSLAAGASTDTQYF.

CDR3 nucleotide sequence: TGCGCCAGCAGTCCGCTGGACAAAAACAATCAGCCCCAGCATTTT. This gives the protein CASSPLDKNNQPQHF. This chain links TRBV10-2 with TRBJ1-5, with a weak D call TRBD1 (5 bases). This CDR3 comprises 15 residues. Germline V gene lookup returns CDR1 WSHSY and CDR2 SAAADI. V dropped 5 bases and J dropped 3 bases, with 14 bases sitting between them.

This chain joins TRBV4-1 and TRBJ1-5, with D maybe TRBD1 (6 bases). Germline lookup yields CDR1 MGHRA and CDR2 YSYEKL. The length of the CDR3 is 15 residues. V lost 4 bases, J lost 6 bases, and 16 bases lay in between. CDR3 nucleotides: TGCGCCAGCAGCCCCGAGACAGGCTCGGGTCAGCCCCAGCATTTT. It translates to CASSPETGSGQPQHF.

The V and J genes are TRBV21-1 and TRBJ2-7; the D call TRBD1 from the table was never checked on the DNA. TRBV21-1 is designated a pseudogene. This CDR3 is 16 amino acids long. The CDR3 reads CASSRSDGDRGHEQYF. The CDR3 coding sequence is TGTGCCAGCAGCAGATCAGACGGGGACAGGGGACACGAGCAGTACTTC.

This clone was detected only once. This chain links TRBV29-1 with TRBJ2-1; a possible D gene is TRBD1 (6 bases). Germline values: CDR1 SQVTM, CDR2 ANQGSEA. This CDR3 has 13 residues. The V gene lost 5 bases and the J gene lost 7 bases, with 15 bases spanning the gap. The CDR3 DNA is TGCAGCGTTTTCCCGGGCCAGGGGAATGAGCAGTTCTTC. Protein sequence: CSVFPGQGNEQFF.

This chain links TRBV27 with TRBJ2-6; weak D call: TRBD2 (5 bases). Germline assignment: CDR1 MNHEY and CDR2 SMNVEV (reference sequence). Trimming removed 5 bases at V and 0 bases at J, with 17 bases between. The CDR3 sequence is 18 residues long. The DNA for the CDR3 is TGTGCCAGCAGTCTAAGGACTGCAACGAGCTCTGGGGCCAACGTCCTGACTTTC. Translation gives CASSLRTATSSGANVLTF.

This clone was detected once. The V and J genes are TRBV5-1 and TRBJ1-2, with a tentative D call TRBD1 (5 bases). The germline V gene has CDR1 SGHRS and CDR2 YFSETQ. CDR3 length: 20 amino acids. V was clipped by 4 bases and J by 7 bases, with 35 bases between them. CDR3: CASSLGTGLGRSSIIGGYTF. The DNA for the CDR3 is TGCGCCAGCAGCCTCGGAACGGGACTGGGACGCTCGTCTATAATAGGTGGCTACACCTTC. Full variable domain (outside the CDR3, taken from reference TRBV5-1 and TRBJ1-2): KAGVTQTPRYLIKTRGQQVTLSCSPISGHRSVSWYQQTPGQGLQFLFEYFSETQRNKGNFPGRFSGRQFSNSRSEMNVSTLELGDSALYLCASSLGTGLGRSSIIGGYTFGSGTRLTVV.

The chain's CDR3 is CASSATGRNTEAFF. Here the CDR3 DNA reads TGTGCCAGCAGTGCGACAGGGAGGAACACTGAAGCTTTCTTT. The chain is built from TRBV25-1 and TRBJ1-1, with 7 bases matching TRBD1. J gave up 1 base and V 4 bases, and 3 bases lay outside the gene matches. Germline loops: CDR1 MGHDK, CDR2 SYGVNS. CDR3 length: 14 residues. Using reference TRBV25-1 and TRBJ1-1 for the parts outside the CDR3, the full variable domain is EADIYQTPRYLVIGTGKKITLECSQTMGHDKMYWYQQDPGMELHLIHYSYGVNSTEKGDLSSESTVSRIRTEHFPLTLESARPSHTSQYLCASSATGRNTEAFFGQGTRLTVV.